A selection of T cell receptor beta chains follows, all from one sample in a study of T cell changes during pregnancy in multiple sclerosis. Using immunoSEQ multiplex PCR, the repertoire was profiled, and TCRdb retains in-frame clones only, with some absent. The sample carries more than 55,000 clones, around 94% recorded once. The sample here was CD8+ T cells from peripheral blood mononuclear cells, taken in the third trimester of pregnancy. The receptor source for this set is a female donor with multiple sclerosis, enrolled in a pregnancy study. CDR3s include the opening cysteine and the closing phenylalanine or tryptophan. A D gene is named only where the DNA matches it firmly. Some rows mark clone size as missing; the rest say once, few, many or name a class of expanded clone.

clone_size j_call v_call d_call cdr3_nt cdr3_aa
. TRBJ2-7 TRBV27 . TGTGCCAGCAGTTTCGACGGGAGATTCCACGAGCAGTACTTC CASSFDGRFHEQYF
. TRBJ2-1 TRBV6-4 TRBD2 TGTGCCAGCAGTGACCGACTAGCGCCGGTCAATGAGCAGTTCTTC CASSDRLAPVNEQFF
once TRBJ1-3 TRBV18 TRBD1 TGTGCCAGCTCACCACGGACAGGGGGAAATGGAAACACCATATATTTT CASSPRTGGNGNTIYF
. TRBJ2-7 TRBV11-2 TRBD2 TGTGCCAGCAGCTTAGATTATCCGGCTAGCGGTCCCTACGAGCAGTACTTC CASSLDYPASGPYEQYF
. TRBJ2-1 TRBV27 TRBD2 TGTGCCAGCAGTCTCTATAGCGGGAGTGGCCTTGAGCAGTTCTTC CASSLYSGSGLEQFF
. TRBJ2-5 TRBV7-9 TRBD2 TGTGCCAGCACGGGGGAGGGCGCGGGGACCCAGTACTTC CASTGEGAGTQYF
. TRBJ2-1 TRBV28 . TGTGCCAGCAGTCCCAACAGGGAAATCAGTGGGAATGAGCAGTTCTTC CASSPNREISGNEQFF
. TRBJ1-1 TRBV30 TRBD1 TGTGCCTGGAGTGATAGGCAGGGGGCCACTGAAGCTTTCTTT CAWSDRQGATEAFF
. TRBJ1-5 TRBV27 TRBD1 TGTGCCAGCAGTTTTCTACCAGGGGGCCATCGTGGGCCCCAGCATTTT CASSFLPGGHRGPQHF
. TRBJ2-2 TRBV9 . TGTGCCAGCAGCCCGCGGGGCGGGATAGCCGGGGAGCTGTTTTTT CASSPRGGIAGELFF
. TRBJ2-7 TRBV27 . TGTGCCAGCAACCCAACAGGTTCCTACGAGCAGTACTTC CASNPTGSYEQYF
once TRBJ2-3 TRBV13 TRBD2 TGTGCCAGCAGCGCCCGACTAGCGGGAGAGGGGGATGCAGATACGCAGTATTTT CASSARLAGEGDADTQYF
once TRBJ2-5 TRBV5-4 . TGTGCCAGCAGCTTGTTGGGCCCCCAAGAGACCCAGTACTTC CASSLLGPQETQYF
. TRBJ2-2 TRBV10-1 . TGCGCCAGCAGTGACCCCCTGGAGGGAACGAACACCGGGGAGCTGTTTTTT CASSDPLEGTNTGELFF
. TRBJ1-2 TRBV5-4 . TGTGCCAGCAGCTTTTTTTCTGGAGCCTATGGCTACACCTTC CASSFFSGAYGYTF
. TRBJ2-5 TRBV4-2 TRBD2 TGTGCCAGCAGCCAAGATCCCCGGGAGGGGGAGACCCAGTACTTC CASSQDPREGETQYF
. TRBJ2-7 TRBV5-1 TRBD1 TGCGCCAGCAGCGGGGGACAGGCTCAAATAAACGAGCAGTACTTC CASSGGQAQINEQYF
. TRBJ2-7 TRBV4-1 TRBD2 TGCGCCAGCAGCCAAGAGGAGCGGGAGGGCTACGAGCAGTACTTC CASSQEEREGYEQYF
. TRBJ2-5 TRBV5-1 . TGCGCCAGCAGCTTCCCAGGGGTTAAGACCCAGTACTTC CASSFPGVKTQYF
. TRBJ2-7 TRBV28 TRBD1 TGTGCCAGCAGACCCGTCGGACAGGGGGGATTCTACGAGCAGTACTTC CASRPVGQGGFYEQYF
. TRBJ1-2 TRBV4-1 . TGCGCCAGCAGCCAAGATCCCGGGACACCCTATGGCTACACCTTC CASSQDPGTPYGYTF
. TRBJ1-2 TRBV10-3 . TGTGCCATCACGGACAGCCCCAACTATGGCTACACCTTC CAITDSPNYGYTF
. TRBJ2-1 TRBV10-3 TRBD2 TGTGCCATCAGTGAGCCCCTAGCGGGGGGGGAATACAATGAGCAGTTCTTC CAISEPLAGGEYNEQFF
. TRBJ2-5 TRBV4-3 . TGCGCCAGCAGCCAAGATTTAGAAGAGACCCAGTACTTC CASSQDLEETQYF
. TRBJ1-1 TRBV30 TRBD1 TGTGCCTGGAGGCTGCCAGGGGGGACTGAAGCTTTCTTT CAWRLPGGTEAFF
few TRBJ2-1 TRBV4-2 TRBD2 TGTGCCAGCAGCCCCCAATGGACTAGCGGATACAATGAGCAGTTCTTC CASSPQWTSGYNEQFF
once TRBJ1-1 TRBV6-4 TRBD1 TGTGCCAGCAGTGACTCGGGACAGCCGAACACTGAAGCTTTCTTT CASSDSGQPNTEAFF
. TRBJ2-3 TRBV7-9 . TGTGCCAGCAGCGCCGGGCCGGTGGGGCGCACAGATACGCAGTATTTT CASSAGPVGRTDTQYF
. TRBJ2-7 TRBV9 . TGTGCCAGCAGCGGGGCTGGGGGGAGCCCTGCCTACGAGCAGTACTTC CASSGAGGSPAYEQYF
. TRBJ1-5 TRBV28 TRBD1 TGTGCCAGCAGTTTCGGTTACGGGACAGACGACAATCAGCCCCAGCATTTT CASSFGYGTDDNQPQHF
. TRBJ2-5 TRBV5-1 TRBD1 TGCGCCAGCAGCCCGAGACAGGGCGGCCCCGGAAGGAACCAGTACTTC CASSPRQGGPGRNQYF
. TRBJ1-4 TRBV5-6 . TGTGCCAGCAGCTCAGCGGGAGGTAATGAAAAACTGTTTTTT CASSSAGGNEKLFF
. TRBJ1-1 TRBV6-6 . TGTGCAGCCCGGGGCAGGGGTACTGAAGCTTTCTTT CAARGRGTEAFF
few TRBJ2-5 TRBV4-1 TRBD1 TGCGCCAGCAGCCAAGGTGGACAGGGGGCTTGGGAGACCCAGTACTTC CASSQGGQGAWETQYF